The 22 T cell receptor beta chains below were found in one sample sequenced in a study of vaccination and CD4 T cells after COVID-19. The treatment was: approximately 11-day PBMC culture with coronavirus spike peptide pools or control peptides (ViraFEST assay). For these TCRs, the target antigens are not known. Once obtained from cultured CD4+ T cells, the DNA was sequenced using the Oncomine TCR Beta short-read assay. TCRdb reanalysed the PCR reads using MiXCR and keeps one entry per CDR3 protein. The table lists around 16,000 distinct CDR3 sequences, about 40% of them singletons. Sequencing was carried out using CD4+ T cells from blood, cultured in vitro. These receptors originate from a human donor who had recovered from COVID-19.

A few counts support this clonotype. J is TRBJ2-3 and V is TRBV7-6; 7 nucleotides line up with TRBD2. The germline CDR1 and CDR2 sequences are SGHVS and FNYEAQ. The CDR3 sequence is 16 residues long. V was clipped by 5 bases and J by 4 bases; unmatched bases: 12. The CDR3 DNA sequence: TGTGCCAGCAGCCCCACACGGGACTATTGGGCAGATACGCAGTATTTT. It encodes CASSPTRDYWADTQYF.

CDR3 residues: CASSPTQGQNTEAFF. CDR3 coding DNA: TGTGCCAGCTCACCGACACAGGGCCAGAACACTGAAGCTTTCTTT. The chain uses TRBV18 and TRBJ1-1; D might be TRBD1 (6 bases). CDR3 length: 15 amino acids. Trimming stripped 3 bases from V and 1 base from J, with 12 bases between. CDR1 and CDR2 from the germline V gene are KGHSH and LQKENI.

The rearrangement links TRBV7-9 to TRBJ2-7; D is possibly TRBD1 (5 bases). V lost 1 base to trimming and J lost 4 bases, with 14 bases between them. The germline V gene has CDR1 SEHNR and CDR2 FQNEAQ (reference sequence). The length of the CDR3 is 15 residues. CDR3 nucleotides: TGTGCCAGCAGCTTAGGGACACCCGTTCCTTACGAGCAGTACTTC. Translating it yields CASSLGTPVPYEQYF.

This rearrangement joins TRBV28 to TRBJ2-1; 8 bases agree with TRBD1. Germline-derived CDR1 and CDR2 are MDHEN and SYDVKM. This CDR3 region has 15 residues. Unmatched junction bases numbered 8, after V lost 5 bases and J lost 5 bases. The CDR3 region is CASSRNRGSDNEQFF. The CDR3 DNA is TGTGCCAGCAGTCGTAACAGGGGGTCGGACAATGAGCAGTTCTTC.

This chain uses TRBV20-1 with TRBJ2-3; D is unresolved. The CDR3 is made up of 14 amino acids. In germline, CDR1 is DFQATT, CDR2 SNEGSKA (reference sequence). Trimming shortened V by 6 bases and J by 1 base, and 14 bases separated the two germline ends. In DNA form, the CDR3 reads TGCAGTGCCAAGAGCAGTTTTGGCACAGATACGCAGTATTTT. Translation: CSAKSSFGTDTQYF.

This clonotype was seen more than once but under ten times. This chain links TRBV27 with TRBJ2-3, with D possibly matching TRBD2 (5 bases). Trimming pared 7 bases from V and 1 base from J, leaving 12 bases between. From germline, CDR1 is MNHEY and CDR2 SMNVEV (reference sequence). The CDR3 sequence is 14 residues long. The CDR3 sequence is CASIPSRGTDTQYF. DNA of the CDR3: TGTGCCAGCATCCCTTCGCGGGGCACAGATACGCAGTATTTT.

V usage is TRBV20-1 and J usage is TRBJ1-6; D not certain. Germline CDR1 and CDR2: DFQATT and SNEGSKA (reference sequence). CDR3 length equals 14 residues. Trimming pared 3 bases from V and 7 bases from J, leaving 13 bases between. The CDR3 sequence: CSASRSLRNSPLHF. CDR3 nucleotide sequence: TGCAGTGCTAGTCGTTCACTCCGGAATTCACCCCTCCACTTT.

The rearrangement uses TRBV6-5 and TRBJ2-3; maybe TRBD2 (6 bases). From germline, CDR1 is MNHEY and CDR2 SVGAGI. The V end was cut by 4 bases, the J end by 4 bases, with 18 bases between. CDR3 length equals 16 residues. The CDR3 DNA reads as TGTGCCAGCAGTTTACAGTTTCAGCGGGCATCAGATACGCAGTATTTT. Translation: CASSLQFQRASDTQYF.

The CDR3 protein is CASSKIGTVRGHTF. As DNA, the CDR3 is TGTGCCAGCAGTAAAATAGGGACAGTACGGGGTCACACCTTC. This sequence joins TRBV6-1 and TRBJ1-2, with TRBD1 identical over 7 bases. The CDR3 spans 14 residues. Germline V gives CDR1 MNHNS, CDR2 SASEGT. Germline trimming cut 5 bases from V and 12 bases from J; bases unmatched to any gene: 15.

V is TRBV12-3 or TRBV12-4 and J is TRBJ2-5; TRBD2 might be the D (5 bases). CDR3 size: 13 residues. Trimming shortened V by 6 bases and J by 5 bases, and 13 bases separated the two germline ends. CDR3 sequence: CASRTGVGETQYF. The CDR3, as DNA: TGTGCCAGCAGAACCGGGGTGGGGGAGACCCAGTACTTC.

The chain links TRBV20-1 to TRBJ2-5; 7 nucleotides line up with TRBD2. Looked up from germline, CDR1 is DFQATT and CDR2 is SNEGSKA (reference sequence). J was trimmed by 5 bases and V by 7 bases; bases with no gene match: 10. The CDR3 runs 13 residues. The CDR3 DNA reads TGCAGTGTCCCGAAACCGCGGGGGGAGACCCAGTACTTC. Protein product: CSVPKPRGETQYF.

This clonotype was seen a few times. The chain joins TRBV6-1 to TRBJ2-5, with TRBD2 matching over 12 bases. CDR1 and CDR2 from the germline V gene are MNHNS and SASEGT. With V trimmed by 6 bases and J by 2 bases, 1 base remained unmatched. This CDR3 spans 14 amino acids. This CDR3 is CASRGTSGQETQYF. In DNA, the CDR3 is TGTGCCAGCAGAGGGACTAGCGGGCAAGAGACCCAGTACTTC.

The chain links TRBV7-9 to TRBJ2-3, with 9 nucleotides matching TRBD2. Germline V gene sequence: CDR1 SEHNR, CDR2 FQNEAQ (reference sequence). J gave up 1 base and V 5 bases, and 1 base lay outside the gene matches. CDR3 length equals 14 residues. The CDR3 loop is CASSASGGTDTQYF. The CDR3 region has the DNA TGTGCCAGCAGCGCTAGCGGGGGCACAGATACGCAGTATTTT.

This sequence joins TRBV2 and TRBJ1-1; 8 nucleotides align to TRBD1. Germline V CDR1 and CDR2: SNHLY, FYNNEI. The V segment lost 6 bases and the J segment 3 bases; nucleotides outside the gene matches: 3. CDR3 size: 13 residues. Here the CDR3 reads CASRQGGYTEAFF. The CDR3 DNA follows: TGTGCCAGCAGACAGGGGGGTTACACTGAAGCTTTCTTT.

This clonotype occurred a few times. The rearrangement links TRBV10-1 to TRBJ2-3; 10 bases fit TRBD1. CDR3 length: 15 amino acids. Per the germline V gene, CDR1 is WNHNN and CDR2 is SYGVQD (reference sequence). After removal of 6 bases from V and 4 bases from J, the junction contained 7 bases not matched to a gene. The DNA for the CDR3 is TGCGCCAGCAGGTCTGGACAGGGGGTTGCAGATACGCAGTATTTT. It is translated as CASRSGQGVADTQYF.

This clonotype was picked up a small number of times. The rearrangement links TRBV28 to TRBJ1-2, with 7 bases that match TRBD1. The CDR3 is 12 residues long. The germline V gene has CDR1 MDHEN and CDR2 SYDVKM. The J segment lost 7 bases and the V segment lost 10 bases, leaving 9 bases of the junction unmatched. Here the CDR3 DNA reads TGTGCCACCCAGGGGGTCGGATTTGGCTACACCTTC. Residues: CATQGVGFGYTF.

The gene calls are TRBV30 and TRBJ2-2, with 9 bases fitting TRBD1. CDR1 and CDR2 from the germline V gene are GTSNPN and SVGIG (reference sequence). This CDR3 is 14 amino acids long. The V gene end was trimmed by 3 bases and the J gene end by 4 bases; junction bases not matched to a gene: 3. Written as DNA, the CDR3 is TGTGCCTGGAGAACAGGGGGCAGCACCGGGGAGCTGTTTTTT. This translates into CAWRTGGSTGELFF.

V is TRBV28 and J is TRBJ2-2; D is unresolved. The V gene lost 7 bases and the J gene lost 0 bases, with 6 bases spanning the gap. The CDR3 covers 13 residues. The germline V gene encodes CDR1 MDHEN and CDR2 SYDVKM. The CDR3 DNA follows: TGTGCCAGCACCTCCACGAACACCGGGGAGCTGTTTTTT. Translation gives CASTSTNTGELFF.

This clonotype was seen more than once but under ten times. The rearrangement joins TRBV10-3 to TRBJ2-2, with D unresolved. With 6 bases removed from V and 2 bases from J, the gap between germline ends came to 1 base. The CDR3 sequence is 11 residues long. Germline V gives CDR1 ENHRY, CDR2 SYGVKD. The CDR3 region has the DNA TGTGCCATCAGAAACACCGGGGAGCTGTTTTTT. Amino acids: CAIRNTGELFF.

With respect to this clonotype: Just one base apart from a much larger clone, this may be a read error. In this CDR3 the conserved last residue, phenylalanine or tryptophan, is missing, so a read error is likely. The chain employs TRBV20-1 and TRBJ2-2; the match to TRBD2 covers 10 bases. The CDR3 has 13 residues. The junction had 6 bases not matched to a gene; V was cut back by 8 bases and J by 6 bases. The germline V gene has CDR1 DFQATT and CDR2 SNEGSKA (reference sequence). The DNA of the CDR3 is TGCAGTTCAAGCGGGAGGGCCCCCGGGGAGCTGTTTTCT. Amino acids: CSSSGRAPGELFS.

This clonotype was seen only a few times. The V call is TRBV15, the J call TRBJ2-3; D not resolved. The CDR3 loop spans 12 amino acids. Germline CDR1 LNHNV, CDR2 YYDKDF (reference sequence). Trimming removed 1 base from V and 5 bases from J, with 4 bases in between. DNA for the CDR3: TGTGCCACCAGCAGAGGGATAGATACGCAGTATTTT. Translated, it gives CATSRGIDTQYF.

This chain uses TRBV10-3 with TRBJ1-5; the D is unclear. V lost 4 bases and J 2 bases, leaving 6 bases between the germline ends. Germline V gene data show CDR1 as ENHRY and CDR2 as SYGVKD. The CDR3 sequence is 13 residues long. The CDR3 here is CAISAVGNQPQHF. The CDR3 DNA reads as TGTGCCATCAGTGCGGTGGGCAATCAGCCCCAGCATTTT.